This is a list of T cell receptor beta chains from one sample in a study of cytomegalovirus exposure and HLA in healthy donors. Measured with immunoSEQ multiplex PCR; TCRdb has only the in-frame clones, and not every one. The sample yields under 200,000 clones, less than 80% seen once. The sample consisted of PBMCs. The source is a man aged 35-49 years in good health and CMV-seronegative. Both conserved end residues are trimmed from each CDR3.

v_call cdr3_aa
TRBV7-6 ASSLVPRAAYEQY
TRBV5-4 ASSLVPSGEQY
TRBV6-1 ASSAGQGRLQGYT
TRBV18 ASSESEENIQY
TRBV5-1 ASSLGDGSSYNEQF
TRBV6-6 ASSPLGQNNQPQH
TRBV18 ASSPQDEQY
TRBV18 ASSPTSGMETQY
TRBV4-1 ASSRGGLGAGELF
TRBV30 AWSVAQAGVRI
TRBV5-1 ASSYFGQDYGYT
TRBV5-1 ASSLAPHSGGRYNEQF
TRBV5-1 ASTGRGVGEQY
TRBV6-1 ASSGGIAGVGNIQY
TRBV19 ASSGQGAMPQH
TRBV6-5 ASRTPGTGGSGYT
TRBV6-1 ASSERGFRSYEQY